This T cell receptor beta chain came from a study of blood T cell repertoires in COVID-19. Study details: Sites in the United States, Italy and Spain provided acute and convalescent COVID-19 samples. From T cells, B-cell-depleted T cells, or PBMCs came the material, which was cDNA or gDNA.

The CDR3 is made up of 15 amino acids. Trimming took off 6 bases at V and 7 bases at J, with 19 bases between the two ends. Germline V lookup: CDR1 MGHRA, CDR2 YSYEKL. The authors' processing: The authors estimated nucleated cell counts from reference gene primer amplification. The method was immunoSEQ multiplex PCR; TCRdb's version includes in-frame clones alone and lacks a portion of them. V, J and clone size derive from that table, while D and trimming were established from the DNA sequence. The sample has some 340,000 clones; around 85% are singletons. This clone showed up just once. The rearrangement uses TRBV4-1 and TRBJ2-1; tentative D call: TRBD2 (5 bases). The origin of this receptor is a woman in her late teens or twenties with acute or convalescent COVID-19. The sequenced sample was peripheral blood. DNA for the CDR3: TGCGCCAGCAGTCCGGGGATTCAATATGGGAATGAGCAGTTCTTC. As protein: CASSPGIQYGNEQFF.